This entry is about one T cell receptor (beta chain). Profiling relied on immunoSEQ multiplex PCR, and the TCRdb table lists in-frame clones only, not all of them. The profile shows 40,000 or so clones, approximately 94% of them singletons. The data belong to a study of T cells in tuberculosis. V shed 7 bases and J 7 bases; nucleotides not matched to a gene: 12. The CDR3 has 14 amino acids. The V gene's germline CDR1 is MNHEY and CDR2 SMNVEV (reference sequence). Time point meaning: new active TB diagnosis, blood taken before or within 7 days of starting treatment. The gene calls are TRBV27 and TRBJ1-2; 7 bases map to TRBD1. This clonotype was sampled from an adult with tuberculosis. This specimen consisted of PBMCs, obtained at tuberculosis diagnosis. In DNA form, the CDR3 reads TGTGCCAGCACAGGAGGGGGCGGTAGGAGTGGCTACACCTTC. This codes for CASTGGGGRSGYTF.